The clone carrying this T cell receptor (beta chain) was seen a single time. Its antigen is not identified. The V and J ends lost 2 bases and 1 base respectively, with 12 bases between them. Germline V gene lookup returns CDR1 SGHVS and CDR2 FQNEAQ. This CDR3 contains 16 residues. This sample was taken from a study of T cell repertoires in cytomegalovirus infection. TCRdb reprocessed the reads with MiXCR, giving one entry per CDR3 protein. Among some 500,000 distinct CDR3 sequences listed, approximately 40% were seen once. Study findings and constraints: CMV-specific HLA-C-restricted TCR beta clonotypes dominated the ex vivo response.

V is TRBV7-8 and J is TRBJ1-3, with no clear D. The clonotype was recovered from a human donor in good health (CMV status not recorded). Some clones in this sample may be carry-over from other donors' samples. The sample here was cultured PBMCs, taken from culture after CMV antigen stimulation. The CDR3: CASSLTRGRSGNTIYF. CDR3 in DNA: TGTGCCAGCAGCTTAACCCGGGGAAGATCTGGAAACACCATATATTTT.